This TCR beta chain was obtained from a study of PD-L1 blockade in urothelial cancer. Per the germline V gene, CDR1 is WSHSY and CDR2 is SAAADI. The CDR3 covers 16 residues. The J segment lost 7 bases and the V segment lost 2 bases, leaving 7 bases of the junction unmatched. Generated by immunoSEQ multiplex PCR, the TCRdb table keeps only in-frame clones and is missing some. The table shows about 87,000 clones, with roughly 84% occurring only once. Documented time point: pretreatment peripheral blood. V usage is TRBV10-2 and J usage is TRBJ2-1; TRBD2 matches at 11 bases. The sequencing used PBMCs, collected around atezolizumab (anti-PD-L1) treatment. The sequence derives from a man in his sixties with urothelial cancer. In DNA form, the CDR3 reads TGCGCCAGCAGTGAGGATAGCGGGGGGGCCAGGAATGAGCAGTTCTTC. Residues: CASSEDSGGARNEQFF.